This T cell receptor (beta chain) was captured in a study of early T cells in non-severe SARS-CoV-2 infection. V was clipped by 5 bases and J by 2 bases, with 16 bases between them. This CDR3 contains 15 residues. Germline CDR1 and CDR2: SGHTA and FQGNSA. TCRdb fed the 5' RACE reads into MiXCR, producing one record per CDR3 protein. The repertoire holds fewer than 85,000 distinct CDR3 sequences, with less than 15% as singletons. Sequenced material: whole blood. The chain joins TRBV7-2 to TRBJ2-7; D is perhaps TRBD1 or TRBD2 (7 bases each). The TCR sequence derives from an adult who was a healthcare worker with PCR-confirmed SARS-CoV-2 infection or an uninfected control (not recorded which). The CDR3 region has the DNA TGTGCCAGCAGCACCCAGGGGGGAGGGGCCTACGAGCAGTACTTC. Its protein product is CASSTQGGGAYEQYF.